The T cell receptor (beta chain) described here comes from a study of blood T cell repertoires in COVID-19. Overall study context: There were acute and convalescent COVID-19 samples, and they came from the United States, Italy and Spain. The cDNA or gDNA used as material had been derived from T cells, B-cell-depleted T cells, or PBMCs.

This clone is a singleton in its sample. In the source study's methods: How many nucleated cells were present was estimated from reference gene primer amplification. Using immunoSEQ multiplex PCR, the repertoire was profiled, and TCRdb retains in-frame clones only, with some absent. V and J calls and clone size are copied from that table; D and trimming were computed from the DNA. The sample has 180,000 or so clones, 70% to 90% seen once; the top ten hold approximately 9.9%. Material: peripheral blood. This clonotype was obtained from a human donor with active or convalescent COVID-19. The donor label of this sample is uncertain.

The CDR3 nucleotides read TGTGCCAGCAGTTTAGCAGGTTACAATCAGCCCCAGCATTTT. This sequence encodes CASSLAGYNQPQHF. The V and J genes are TRBV27 and TRBJ1-5; the D is unclear. The V end lost 2 bases, the J end lost 3 bases, and 8 bases lay between the germline ends. CDR3 size: 14 residues. From germline, CDR1 is MNHEY and CDR2 SMNVEV (reference sequence).